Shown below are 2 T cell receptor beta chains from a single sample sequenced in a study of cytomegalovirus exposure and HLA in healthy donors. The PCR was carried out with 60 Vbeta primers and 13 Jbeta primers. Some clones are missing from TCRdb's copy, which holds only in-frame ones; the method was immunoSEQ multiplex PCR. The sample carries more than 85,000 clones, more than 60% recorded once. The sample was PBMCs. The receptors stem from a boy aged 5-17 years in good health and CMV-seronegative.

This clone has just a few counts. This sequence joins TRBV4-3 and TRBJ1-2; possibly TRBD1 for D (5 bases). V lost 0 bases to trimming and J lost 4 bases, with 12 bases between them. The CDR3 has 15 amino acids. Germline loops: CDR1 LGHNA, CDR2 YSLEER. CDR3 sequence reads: CASSQDISGGYGYTF. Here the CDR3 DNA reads TGCGCCAGCAGCCAAGATATATCCGGGGGCTATGGCTACACCTTC.

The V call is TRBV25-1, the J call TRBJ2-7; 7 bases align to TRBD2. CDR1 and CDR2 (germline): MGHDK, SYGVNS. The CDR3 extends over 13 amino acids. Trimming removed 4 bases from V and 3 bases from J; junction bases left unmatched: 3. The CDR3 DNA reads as TGTGCCAGCAGTGTTAGCGGGTACTACGAGCAGTACTTC. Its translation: CASSVSGYYEQYF.